What follows is one TCR beta chain and its context. Its target is not known. Germline V gene sequence: CDR1 SGHTA, CDR2 FQGNSA. V dropped 4 bases and J dropped 0; count of bases not matched to a gene: 8. This CDR3 region has 19 residues. The data stem from a study of cytomegalovirus exposure and HLA in healthy donors. Broader study findings: Cytomegalovirus-associated status was assigned to approximately 160 TCR beta chains. Reportedly, cytomegalovirus status was diagnosed with high sensitivity and specificity. Most TCR sequences were uncommon, yet certain public TCRs appeared in many donors.

The protocol was immunoSEQ multiplex PCR, while the TCRdb copy is restricted to in-frame clones and leaves out a portion. The sample has about 350,000 clones; around 87% are singletons. The TCR comes from a woman in her thirties in good health and CMV-seropositive. This sequence joins TRBV7-2 and TRBJ2-3; 15 nucleotides line up with TRBD2. The sequenced sample consisted of PBMCs. The CDR3 loop reads CASSWGLAGGRTSTDTQYF. In DNA form, the CDR3 reads TGTGCCAGCAGCTGGGGACTAGCGGGAGGTAGAACTAGCACAGATACGCAGTATTTT. Full variable domain (rest looked up from reference TRBV7-2 and TRBJ2-3): GAGVSQSPSNKVTEKGKDVELRCDPISGHTALYWYRQSLGQGLEFLIYFQGNSAPDKSGLPSDRFSAERTGGSVSTLTIQRTQQEDSAVYLCASSWGLAGGRTSTDTQYFGPGTRLTVL.